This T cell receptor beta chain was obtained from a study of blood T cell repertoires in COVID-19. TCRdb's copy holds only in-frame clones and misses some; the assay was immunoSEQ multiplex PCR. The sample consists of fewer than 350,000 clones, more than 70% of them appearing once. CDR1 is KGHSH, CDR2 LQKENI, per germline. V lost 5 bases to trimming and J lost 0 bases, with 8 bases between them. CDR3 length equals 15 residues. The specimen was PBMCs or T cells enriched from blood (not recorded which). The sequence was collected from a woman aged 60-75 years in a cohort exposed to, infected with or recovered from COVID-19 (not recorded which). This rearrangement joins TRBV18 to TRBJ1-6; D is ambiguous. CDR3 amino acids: CASSVRSSYNSPLHF. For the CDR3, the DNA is TGTGCCAGCTCAGTAAGGAGCTCCTATAATTCACCCCTCCACTTT.